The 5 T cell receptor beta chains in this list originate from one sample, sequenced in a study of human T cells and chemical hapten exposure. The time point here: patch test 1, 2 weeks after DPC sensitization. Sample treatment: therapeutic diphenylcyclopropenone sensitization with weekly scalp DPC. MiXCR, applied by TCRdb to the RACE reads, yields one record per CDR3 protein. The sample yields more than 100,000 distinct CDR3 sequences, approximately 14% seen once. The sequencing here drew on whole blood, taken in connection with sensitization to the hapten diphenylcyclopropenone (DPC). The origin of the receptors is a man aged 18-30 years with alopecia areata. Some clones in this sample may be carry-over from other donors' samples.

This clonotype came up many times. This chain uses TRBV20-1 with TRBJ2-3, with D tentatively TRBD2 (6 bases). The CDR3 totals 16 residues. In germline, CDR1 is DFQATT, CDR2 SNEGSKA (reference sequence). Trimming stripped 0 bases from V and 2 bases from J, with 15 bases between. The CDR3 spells CSARDRIRGNTDTQYF. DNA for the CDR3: TGCAGTGCTAGAGATCGAATCCGGGGGAACACAGATACGCAGTATTTT.

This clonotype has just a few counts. CDR3 loop: CASSYKPGPNQPQHF. The CDR3, as DNA: TGTGCCAGCAGTTACAAGCCAGGGCCCAATCAGCCCCAGCATTTT. The rearrangement links TRBV6-5 to TRBJ1-5; maybe TRBD1 (5 bases). There are 15 residues in the CDR3. V was trimmed by 2 bases and J by 3 bases, leaving 11 bases between them. CDR1 and CDR2 from the germline V gene are MNHEY and SVGAGI.

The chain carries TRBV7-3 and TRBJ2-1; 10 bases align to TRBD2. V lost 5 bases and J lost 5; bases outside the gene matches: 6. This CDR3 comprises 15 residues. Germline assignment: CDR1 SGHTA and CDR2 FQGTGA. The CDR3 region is CASSPSSGGNNEQFF. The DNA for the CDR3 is TGTGCCAGCAGCCCCTCTAGCGGGGGAAACAATGAGCAGTTCTTC.

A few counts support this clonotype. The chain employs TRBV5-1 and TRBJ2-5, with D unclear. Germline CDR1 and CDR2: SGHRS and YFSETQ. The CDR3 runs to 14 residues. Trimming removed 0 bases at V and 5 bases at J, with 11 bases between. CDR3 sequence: CASSLEAGLETQYF. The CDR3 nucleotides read TGCGCCAGCAGCTTGGAAGCTGGGTTGGAGACCCAGTACTTC.

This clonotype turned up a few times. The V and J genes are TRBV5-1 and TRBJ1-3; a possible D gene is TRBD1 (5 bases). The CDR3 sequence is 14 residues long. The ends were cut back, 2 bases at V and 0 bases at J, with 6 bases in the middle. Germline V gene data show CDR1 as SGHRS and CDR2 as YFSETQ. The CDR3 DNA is TGCGCCAGCAGCTTCGGGGGCTCTGGAAACACCATATATTTT. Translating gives CASSFGGSGNTIYF.